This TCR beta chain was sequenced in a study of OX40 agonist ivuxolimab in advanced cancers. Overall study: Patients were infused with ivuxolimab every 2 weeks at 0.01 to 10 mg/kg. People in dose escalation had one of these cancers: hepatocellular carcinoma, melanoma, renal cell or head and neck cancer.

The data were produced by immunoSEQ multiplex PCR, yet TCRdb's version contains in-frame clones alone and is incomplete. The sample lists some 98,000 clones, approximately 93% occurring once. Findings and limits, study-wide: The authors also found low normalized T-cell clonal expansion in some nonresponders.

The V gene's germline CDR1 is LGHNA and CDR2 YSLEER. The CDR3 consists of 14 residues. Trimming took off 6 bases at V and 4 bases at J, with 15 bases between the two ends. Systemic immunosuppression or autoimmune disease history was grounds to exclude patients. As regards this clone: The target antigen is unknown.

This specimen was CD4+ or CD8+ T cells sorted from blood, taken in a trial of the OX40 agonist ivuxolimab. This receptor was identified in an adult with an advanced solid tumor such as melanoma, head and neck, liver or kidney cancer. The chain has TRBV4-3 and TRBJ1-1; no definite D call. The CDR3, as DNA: TGCGCCAGCAGTTACAACTACAAGGGCACTGAAGCTTTCTTT. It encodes CASSYNYKGTEAFF.